This entry lists 20 T cell receptor delta chains sequenced from one sample in a study of Vδ1+ human thymocytes. Study-wide results and limits: Thymic TRG and TRD repertoires appeared highly polyclonal.

Sequences come from RNA converted to cDNA by reverse transcription. CDR3 amplicons came from multiplex PCR with pooled V-gene forward and constant-region reverse primers. TCRdb repeated clone calling on the multiplex PCR reads with CATT. This table holds about 50,000 delta-chain clones, less than 15% found once. The antigens these receptors bind are not known. The sample comprised Vdelta1+ gamma-delta thymocytes from the thymus. Subset given: FACS-sorted CD3+ TCRalphabeta- TCRVdelta1+ TCRVdelta2- thymocytes. The origin of the receptors is a girl under two years old who had congenital heart surgery.

Only a few counts were recorded for this clone. The chain combines TRDV1 with TRDJ1; 13 positions match TRDD3. CDR3 length: 19 amino acids. Germline V lookup: CDR1 TSWWSYY, CDR2 QGS. The trim removed 5 bases at V and 6 bases at J, leaving 18 bases unmatched. CDR3 DNA sequence: TGTGCTCTTGGGACCCCCGGGGACTACTGGGGGATACGATCCCATAAACTCATCTTT. Amino acid sequence: CALGTPGDYWGIRSHKLIF.

This clone showed up just a few times. This chain connects TRDV2 to TRDJ1, with 10 positions matching TRDD3. Germline trimming cut 5 bases from V and 0 bases from J; bases unmatched to any gene: 8. This CDR3 spans 16 amino acids. Germline CDR1 is GEAIGNYY and CDR2 is EKD. CDR3 amino acids: CACAYWGIPYTDKLIF. In DNA form, the CDR3 reads TGTGCCTGTGCGTACTGGGGGATCCCGTACACCGATAAACTCATCTTT.

The chain employs TRDV1 and TRDJ1, with 13 nucleotides matching TRDD3. After removal of 5 bases from V and 3 bases from J, the junction contained 9 bases not matched to a gene. The germline CDR1 and CDR2 sequences are TSWWSYY and QGS. The CDR3 extends over 17 amino acids. CDR3 in DNA: TGTGCTCTTGGGCCCCCTACTGGGGGATACGGGGCCGATAAACTCATCTTT. This gives the protein CALGPPTGGYGADKLIF.

V usage is TRDV1 and J usage is TRDJ1, with D possibly TRDD3 on 9 matching bases. The germline V and J ends were trimmed by 2 bases and 4 bases, with 32 bases remaining between them. The CDR3 spans 21 residues. Germline CDR1 reads TSWWSYY; CDR2 reads QGS. For the CDR3, the DNA is TGTGCTCTTGGGGAAGGACTTACTTCCTACCTTTACTGGGGGACGAGCGATAAACTCATCTTT. Translated: CALGEGLTSYLYWGTSDKLIF.

The chain uses TRDV1 and TRDJ1; 10 bases fit TRDD3. This CDR3 has 20 amino acids. Germline CDR1 TSWWSYY, CDR2 QGS. The V segment lost 2 bases and the J segment 0 bases; nucleotides outside the gene matches: 15. CDR3 nucleotide sequence: TGTGCTCTTGGGGAAGGGCCGAATGGTCTGGGGGATAGGAACACCGATAAACTCATCTTT. Encoded protein: CALGEGPNGLGDRNTDKLIF.

This clone has more than one count but fewer than ten. This chain connects TRDV1 to TRDJ1, with D possibly matching TRDD3 (9 bases). Per germline, CDR1 TSWWSYY and CDR2 QGS. V dropped 3 bases and J dropped 1 base, with 30 bases sitting between them. The CDR3 is 21 residues long. The CDR3 region has the DNA TGTGCTCTTGGGGAGGGCCTTCCTAATACCAGCGAGGGGATACGCACCGATAAACTCATCTTT. It yields the protein CALGEGLPNTSEGIRTDKLIF.

By sample fraction, this clone is medium-sized. The chain carries TRDV2 and TRDJ1, with unresolved D. The V gene lost 0 bases and the J gene lost 0 bases, with 19 bases spanning the gap. The CDR3 runs to 18 residues. Germline V gives CDR1 GEAIGNYY, CDR2 EKD. The CDR3 loop reads CACDTGRFHQYYTDKLIF. CDR3 sequence (DNA): TGTGCCTGTGACACCGGGCGGTTCCACCAATACTACACCGATAAACTCATCTTT.

The rearrangement links TRDV1 to TRDJ1; 10 positions agree with TRDD3. Trimming cost V 8 bases and J 0 bases; bases outside gene matches: 15. Germline values: CDR1 TSWWSYY, CDR2 QGS. The CDR3 length is 18 residues. CDR3 nucleotide sequence: TGTGCTCTTTATCCTATTGGGGGATACACGGGGTACACCGATAAACTCATCTTT. It translates to CALYPIGGYTGYTDKLIF.

The rearrangement links TRDV1 to TRDJ1, with D unresolved. V lost 5 bases, J lost 0 bases, and 13 bases lay in between. The CDR3 loop spans 15 amino acids. The germline V gene encodes CDR1 TSWWSYY and CDR2 QGS. The CDR3 region is CALGSSFRYTDKLIF. CDR3 nucleotides: TGTGCTCTTGGGTCCTCATTCCGCTACACCGATAAACTCATCTTT.

This rearrangement joins TRDV1 to TRDJ1; the match to TRDD3 covers 10 bases. Germline assignment: CDR1 TSWWSYY and CDR2 QGS. The CDR3 spans 20 residues. The V gene end was trimmed by 3 bases and the J gene end by 7 bases; junction bases not matched to a gene: 23. The CDR3 spells CALGDLLPSVEGGYASKLIF. The CDR3 nucleotides are TGTGCTCTTGGGGACCTCCTCCCAAGTGTTGAAGGGGGATACGCGTCTAAACTCATCTTT.

V gene TRDV1 combines with J gene TRDJ1, with 9 nucleotides matching TRDD3. V shed 0 bases and J 0 bases; nucleotides not matched to a gene: 14. Germline CDR1 reads TSWWSYY; CDR2 reads QGS. The CDR3 spans 20 residues. The chain's CDR3 is CALGELALWGIHGDTDKLIF. The CDR3 bases are TGTGCTCTTGGGGAACTTGCCCTCTGGGGGATCCACGGAGACACCGATAAACTCATCTTT.

This clone appeared a few times. The chain joins TRDV1 to TRDJ1; possibly TRDD2 or TRDD3 for D (7 bases each). V lost 3 bases, J lost 7 bases, and 27 bases lay in between. Germline assignment: CDR1 TSWWSYY and CDR2 QGS. The CDR3 has 18 residues. Here the CDR3 DNA reads TGTGCTCTTGGGGATCATTCCTACGAAGGGATACCGGTCGGTAAACTCATCTTT. Amino acid sequence: CALGDHSYEGIPVGKLIF.

The chain links TRDV1 to TRDJ1, with TRDD3 matching 8 bases. CDR1 and CDR2 from the germline V gene are TSWWSYY and QGS. After removal of 2 bases from V and 0 bases from J, the junction contained 14 bases not matched to a gene. The CDR3 runs to 19 residues. This CDR3 is CALGEEPLLGAPYTDKLIF. The CDR3 coding sequence is TGTGCTCTTGGGGAAGAACCACTACTGGGGGCCCCGTACACCGATAAACTCATCTTT.

This clone was found a few times. This rearrangement joins TRDV1 to TRDJ1; D not certain. The length of the CDR3 is 18 residues. V was trimmed by 0 bases and J by 0 bases, leaving 17 bases between them. Germline values: CDR1 TSWWSYY, CDR2 QGS. The CDR3 here is CALGELRPPRRYTDKLIF. The CDR3 DNA reads TGTGCTCTTGGGGAACTTCGGCCCCCTAGACGGTACACCGATAAACTCATCTTT.

This chain joins TRDV1 and TRDJ1, with a weak D call TRDD3 (6 bases). Germline lookup yields CDR1 TSWWSYY and CDR2 QGS. This CDR3 is built from 15 residues. V gave up 6 bases and J gave up 3 bases, with 17 bases separating them. The CDR3 reads CALGLNDWAADKLIF. The CDR3 DNA reads as TGTGCTCTTGGTCTCAACGACTGGGCGGCCGATAAACTCATCTTT.

Turning to this clone: Its ends do not fully match the called genes, so a read error is possible. The chain uses TRDV1 and TRDJ1; 13 nucleotides align to TRDD3. CDR3 size: 18 residues. From germline, CDR1 is TSWWSYY and CDR2 QGS. The CDR3 DNA follows: TGTGCTCTTGGGGGGCATGGGTACTGGGGGATACGGACCGATAACCTCATCTTT. Amino acids: CALGGHGYWGIRTDNLIF.

The chain is built from TRDV1 and TRDJ1, with 9 nucleotides matching TRDD3. With 8 bases clipped from V and 4 bases from J, the junction kept 26 bases outside the gene matches. CDR3 size: 20 residues. CDR1 is TSWWSYY and CDR2 is QGS in the germline V gene. The CDR3, as DNA: TGTGCTCTTAAGGTGGCTTCCTTTAAGTACTGGGGGAACCCGCACGATAAACTCATCTTT. This translates into CALKVASFKYWGNPHDKLIF.

This clone has more than one count but fewer than ten. V usage is TRDV1 and J usage is TRDJ1; TRDD2 matches 7 bases. This CDR3 comprises 18 residues. V was pared by 3 bases and J by 0 bases, with 13 bases of the junction left unmatched. CDR1 is TSWWSYY and CDR2 is QGS in the germline V gene. The chain's CDR3 is CALGDPAFLGPDTDKLIF. The CDR3 DNA sequence: TGTGCTCTTGGGGACCCGGCCTTCCTGGGTCCAGACACCGATAAACTCATCTTT.

The rearrangement uses TRDV1 and TRDJ1, with 9 bases lining up with TRDD3. The V gene's germline CDR1 is TSWWSYY and CDR2 QGS. The CDR3 has 19 residues. V lost 2 bases, J lost 4 bases, and 17 bases stayed unmatched. The CDR3 protein is CALGESNPGDTLPFDKLIF. The DNA for the CDR3 is TGTGCTCTTGGGGAATCGAATCCCGGGGATACGCTACCGTTCGATAAACTCATCTTT.

V and J are TRDV1 and TRDJ1; D might be TRDD2 (5 bases). CDR1 is TSWWSYY, CDR2 QGS, per germline. V lost 0 bases, J lost 0 bases, and 14 bases lay in between. The CDR3 spans 17 residues. CDR3 coding DNA: TGTGCTCTTGGGGAACTAACCCCTACGGAGAACACCGATAAACTCATCTTT. Residues: CALGELTPTENTDKLIF.